This is a list of T cell receptor beta chains from one sample in a study of neurological immune-mediated disorders. TCRdb analysed the 5' RACE reads with MiXCR anew, one entry per CDR3 protein. In the table there are roughly 36,000 distinct CDR3 sequences, 7.2% of which are singletons. The specimen sequenced was CD4+ T cells from blood. These receptors originate from a man aged 50 to 59 in good health. Each CDR3 is given with its conserved first and last residue. Each record gives: J gene, clone size, D gene, V gene, CDR3 DNA, CDR3 protein. D genes are given only for firm matches. Expanded clones are given a class, and other clones once, few, many or no size at all.

TRBJ1-5,many,NA,TRBV28,TGTGCCAGCAGTGGGGCAGTAAATAGCAATCAGCCCCAGCATTTT,CASSGAVNSNQPQHF
TRBJ2-7,many,NA,TRBV6-6,TGTGCCAGCAGTTACTCGAGTAGGTTCGACGAGCAGTACTTC,CASSYSSRFDEQYF
TRBJ2-7,many,NA,TRBV29-1,TGCAGCGTTAGGACGGGACCCTACGAGCAGTACTTC,CSVRTGPYEQYF
TRBJ2-1,few,TRBD1,TRBV4-3,TGCGCCAGCAGTCGTCGACAGGGGGCGTATGGGACAAGGCCCAATGAGCAGTTCTTC,CASSRRQGAYGTRPNEQFF
TRBJ1-2,many,NA,TRBV25-1,TGTGCCAGCAGTGAATCGGGATTCTATGGCTACACCTTC,CASSESGFYGYTF
TRBJ2-3,NA,NA,TRBV7-9,TGTGCCAGCAGGATCATCTCGGATACGCAGTATTTT,CASRIISDTQYF
TRBJ2-7,many,TRBD2,TRBV5-1,TGCGCCAGCAGCACCGGGGTGGGGAGGGCGTCCTACGAGCAGTACTTC,CASSTGVGRASYEQYF
TRBJ1-5,many,TRBD1,TRBV5-1,TGCGCCAGCAGCACCGACAGGGGTCAGCCCCAGCATTTT,CASSTDRGQPQHF
TRBJ2-7,many,TRBD1,TRBV6-5,TGTGCCAGCAGTTCCGCTCCGGCCAGGGGGTACGAGCAGTACTTC,CASSSAPARGYEQYF
TRBJ2-1,many,NA,TRBV5-1,TGCGCCAGCAGCTTGGCCTTAGGGGGCTCCTACAATGAGCAGTTCTTC,CASSLALGGSYNEQFF
TRBJ1-6,many,NA,TRBV4-1,TGCGCCAGCAGCCAAGATGGGGGACAAAATAATTCACCCCTCCACTTT,CASSQDGGQNNSPLHF
TRBJ2-5,many,TRBD2,TRBV5-1,TGCGCCAGCAGCTTATCTAGCGGACAAGAGACCCAGTACTTC,CASSLSSGQETQYF
TRBJ2-4,many,NA,TRBV5-5,TGTGCCAGCAGCCGCTTTGGCGCCAAAAACATTCAGTACTTC,CASSRFGAKNIQYF
TRBJ1-2,many,NA,TRBV18,TGTGCCAGCTCACCAATTGCTAACTATGGCTACACCTTC,CASSPIANYGYTF
TRBJ2-2,many,NA,TRBV11-2,TGTGCCAGCAGCTTAGGGACAGGGCTGGGACTAGACACCGGGGAGCTGTTTTTT,CASSLGTGLGLDTGELFF
TRBJ1-1,many,NA,TRBV29-1,TGCAGCGTTGAACGCAGGCTGAACACTGAAGCTTTCTTT,CSVERRLNTEAFF
TRBJ2-7,few,NA,TRBV7-8,TGTGCCAGCAGCTTATCAGACGAGCAGTACTTC,CASSLSDEQYF
TRBJ1-1,many,NA,TRBV7-2,TGTGCCAGCAGCTTACAGGTGGTGGCTGAAGCTTTCTTT,CASSLQVVAEAFF
TRBJ2-3,many,TRBD2,TRBV5-1,TGCGCCAGCAGCTTGGGTTCTAGCGGGTTCTCAGATACGCAGTATTTT,CASSLGSSGFSDTQYF
TRBJ2-1,many,NA,TRBV18,TGTGCCAGCTCACCGCCGTTGGCGAAACACTCCTACAATGAGCAGTTCTTC,CASSPPLAKHSYNEQFF
TRBJ2-2,many,TRBD1,TRBV7-8,TGTGCCAGCAGTTCAAGGGGGCCGGGGGAGCTGTTTTTT,CASSSRGPGELFF
TRBJ2-3,many,TRBD2,TRBV7-2,TGTGCCAGCAGCTTAGCTTCTTGGGCTAGCGGGAGGAAGGGAGATACGCAGTATTTT,CASSLASWASGRKGDTQYF
TRBJ2-1,many,NA,TRBV7-8,TGTGCCAGCAGCCAAAGGGGCGGCTACAATGAGCAGTTCTTC,CASSQRGGYNEQFF
TRBJ1-6,many,NA,TRBV7-2,TGTGCCAGCAGCTTAGCGCGGAATAATTCACCCCTCCACTTT,CASSLARNNSPLHF
TRBJ1-2,many,NA,TRBV18,TGTGCCAGCTCACCTGGACCTCTGTATGGCTACACCTTC,CASSPGPLYGYTF
TRBJ2-3,many,TRBD1,TRBV12-3/TRBV12-4,TGTGCCAGCAGTTGGACAGGGGGCAAAGATACGCAGTATTTT,CASSWTGGKDTQYF
TRBJ2-1,many,NA,TRBV20-1,TGCAGTGCTCTCAGACTAGGGGCATTTGACGAGCAGTTCTTC,CSALRLGAFDEQFF
TRBJ1-5,many,NA,TRBV12-3/TRBV12-4,TGTGCCAGCAGTTTAGAAGCCAGACCTGGGGAGCCCCAGCATTTT,CASSLEARPGEPQHF
TRBJ2-3,many,TRBD2,TRBV7-8,TGTGCCAGCAGCGCCCGGCTACCGGGACTAGGTCTGAATTTT,CASSARLPGLGLNF
TRBJ1-1,NA,TRBD1,TRBV20-1,TGCAGTGCCAGACAGGGGGTAGGATGGCCTGAAGCTTTCTTT,CSARQGVGWPEAFF
TRBJ2-5,many,NA,TRBV12-3/TRBV12-4,TGTGCCAGCAGACTGAGTTCGGGAGCGGGAGAGACCCAGTACTTC,CASRLSSGAGETQYF
TRBJ2-5,many,TRBD1,TRBV20-1,TGCAGTGCTGAGGCACAGGGGTTGGAGACCCAGTACTTC,CSAEAQGLETQYF
TRBJ2-2,many,NA,TRBV14,TGTGCCAGCAGCTCGTACGCGAACACCGGGGAGCTGTTTTTT,CASSSYANTGELFF
TRBJ2-7,many,NA,TRBV12-3/TRBV12-4,TGTGCCAGCAGTTTAGTTCTGTGGGACCCCTACGAGCAGTACTTC,CASSLVLWDPYEQYF
TRBJ1-5,many,TRBD1,TRBV5-8,TGTGCCAGCAGACCTGGACAGGGGGAATTTTACAGCAATCAGCCCCAGCATTTT,CASRPGQGEFYSNQPQHF
TRBJ1-5,many,NA,TRBV7-2,TGTGCCAGCAGGATCGATCCAAATCAGCCCCAGCATTTT,CASRIDPNQPQHF
TRBJ1-1,many,NA,TRBV5-1,TGCGCCAGCAGCTTCTGGTCCGGGGGCCTCACTGAAGCTTTCTTT,CASSFWSGGLTEAFF
TRBJ2-5,many,NA,TRBV20-1,TGCAGTGCTACCAGGTCGGAGACCCAGTACTTC,CSATRSETQYF
TRBJ2-2,many,NA,TRBV27,TGTGCCAGCCGACGATGGACCGGGACATACAAGTCCGGGGAGCTGTTTTTT,CASRRWTGTYKSGELFF
TRBJ2-7,many,TRBD1,TRBV5-1,TGCGCCAGCAGCATCAGCCCGGGACAGGGGGCAACCTACGAGCAGTACTTC,CASSISPGQGATYEQYF
TRBJ1-2,many,TRBD1,TRBV19,TGTGCCAGTACCCGACCCGGGACAGGGCTTGGCTACACCTTC,CASTRPGTGLGYTF
TRBJ1-2,many,NA,TRBV6-1,TGTGCCAGCCGGCGGACGATGAACTATGGCTACACCTTC,CASRRTMNYGYTF